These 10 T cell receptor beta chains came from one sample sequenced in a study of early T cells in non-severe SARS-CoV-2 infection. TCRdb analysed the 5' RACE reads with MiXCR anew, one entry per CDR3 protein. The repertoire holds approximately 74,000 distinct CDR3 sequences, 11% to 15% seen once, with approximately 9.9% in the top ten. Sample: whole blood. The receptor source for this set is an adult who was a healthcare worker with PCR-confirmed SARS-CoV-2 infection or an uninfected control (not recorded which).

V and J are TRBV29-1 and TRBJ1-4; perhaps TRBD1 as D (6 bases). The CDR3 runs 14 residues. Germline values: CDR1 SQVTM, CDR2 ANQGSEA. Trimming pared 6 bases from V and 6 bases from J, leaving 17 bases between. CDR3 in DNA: TGCAGCGTCGCAAGGACAGATAGATATGAAAAACTGTTTTTT. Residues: CSVARTDRYEKLFF.

This CDR3 is CATRTGALNTEAFF. CDR3 in DNA: TGTGCCACCCGGACAGGGGCATTGAACACTGAAGCTTTCTTT. The chain links TRBV2 to TRBJ1-1; 9 bases are a match to TRBD1. In germline, CDR1 is SNHLY, CDR2 FYNNEI. The CDR3 is 14 amino acids. Unmatched junction bases numbered 6, after V lost 10 bases and J lost 0 bases.

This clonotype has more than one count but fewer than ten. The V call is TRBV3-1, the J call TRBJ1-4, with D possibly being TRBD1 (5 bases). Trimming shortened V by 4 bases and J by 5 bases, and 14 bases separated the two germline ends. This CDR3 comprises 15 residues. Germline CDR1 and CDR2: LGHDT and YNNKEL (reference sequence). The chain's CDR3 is CASSPPRDENEKLFF. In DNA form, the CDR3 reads TGTGCCAGCAGCCCCCCCCGGGACGAAAATGAAAAACTGTTTTTT.

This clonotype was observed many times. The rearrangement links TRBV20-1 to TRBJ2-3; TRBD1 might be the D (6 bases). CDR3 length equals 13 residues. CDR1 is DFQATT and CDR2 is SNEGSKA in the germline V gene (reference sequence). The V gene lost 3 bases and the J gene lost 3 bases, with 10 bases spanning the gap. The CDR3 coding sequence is TGCAGTGCTAGCTGGCAGGGGACAGATACGCAGTATTTT. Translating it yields CSASWQGTDTQYF.

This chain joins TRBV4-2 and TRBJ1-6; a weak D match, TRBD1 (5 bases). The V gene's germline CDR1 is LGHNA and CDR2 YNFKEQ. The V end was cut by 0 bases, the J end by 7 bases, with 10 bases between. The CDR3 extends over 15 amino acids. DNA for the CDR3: TGTGCCAGCAGCCAAGATGGGGACGGAAATTCACCCCTCCACTTT. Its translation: CASSQDGDGNSPLHF.

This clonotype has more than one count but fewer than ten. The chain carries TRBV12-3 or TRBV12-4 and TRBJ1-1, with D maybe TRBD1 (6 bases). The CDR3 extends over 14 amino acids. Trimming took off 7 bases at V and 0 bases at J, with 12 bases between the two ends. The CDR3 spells CASTTGLVNTEAFF. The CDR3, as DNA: TGTGCCAGCACTACAGGGCTGGTGAACACTGAAGCTTTCTTT.

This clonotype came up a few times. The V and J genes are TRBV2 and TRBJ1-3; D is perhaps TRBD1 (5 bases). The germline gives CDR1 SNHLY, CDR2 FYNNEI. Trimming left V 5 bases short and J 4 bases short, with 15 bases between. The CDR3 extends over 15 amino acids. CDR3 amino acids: CASSPVGGPGNTIYF. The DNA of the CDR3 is TGTGCCAGCAGTCCGGTGGGGGGACCGGGAAACACCATATATTTT.

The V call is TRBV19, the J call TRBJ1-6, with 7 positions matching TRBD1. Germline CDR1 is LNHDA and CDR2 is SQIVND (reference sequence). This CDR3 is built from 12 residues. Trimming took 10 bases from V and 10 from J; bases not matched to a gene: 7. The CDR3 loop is CATSGTASPLHF. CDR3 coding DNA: TGTGCCACCTCCGGGACAGCGTCACCCCTCCACTTT.

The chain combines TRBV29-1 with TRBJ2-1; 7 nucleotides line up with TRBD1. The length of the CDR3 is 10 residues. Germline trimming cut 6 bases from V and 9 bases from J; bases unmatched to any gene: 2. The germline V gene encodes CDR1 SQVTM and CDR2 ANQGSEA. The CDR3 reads CSVGTVEQFF. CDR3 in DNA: TGCAGCGTGGGGACAGTTGAGCAGTTCTTC.

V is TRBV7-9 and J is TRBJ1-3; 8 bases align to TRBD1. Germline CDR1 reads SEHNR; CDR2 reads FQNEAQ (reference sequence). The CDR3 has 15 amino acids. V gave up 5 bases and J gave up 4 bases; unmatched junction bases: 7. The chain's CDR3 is CASSPTGVGGNTIYF. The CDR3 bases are TGTGCCAGCAGCCCGACAGGGGTTGGAGGAAACACCATATATTTT. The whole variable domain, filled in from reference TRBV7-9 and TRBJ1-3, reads DTGVSQNPRHKITKRGQNVTFRCDPISEHNRLYWYRQTLGQGPEFLTYFQNEAQLEKSRLLSDRFSAERPKGSFSTLEIQRTEQGDSAMYLCASSPTGVGGNTIYFGEGSWLTVV.